The sample holds a few counts of the clone carrying this T cell receptor (beta chain). No antigen is known for it. Unique molecular identifiers were incorporated into the prepared TCRbeta library. MiXCR, applied by TCRdb to the PCR reads, yields one record per CDR3 protein. The sample holds over 45,000 distinct CDR3 sequences, around 40% seen once. The data stem from a study of T-cell reconstitution after alpha-beta-depleted transplantation in children. Study results and caveats: Some patients owed their high day-60 TCRbeta diversity to surviving recipient T cells and thymic progenitors. Reports say that about two months after transplant, the alpha-beta T cells came out of several hundred graft clones that had expanded.

The sequenced sample was PBMCs, mostly from graft donor cells, obtained 360 days after TCRalphabeta/CD19-depleted stem cell transplant. The TCR was taken from a male patient under 18 who had a stem cell transplant for acute lymphoblastic leukemia, so the T cells may come from the graft donor.

CDR3 sequence: CASSFGQGAAPRRYEQYF. CDR3 DNA: TGTGCCAGCAGTTTCGGGCAGGGGGCAGCTCCCAGACGATACGAGCAGTACTTC. The rearrangement uses TRBV28 and TRBJ2-7; the match to TRBD1 covers 8 bases. The germline V gene encodes CDR1 MDHEN and CDR2 SYDVKM. Losses at the gene ends were 3 bases for V and 4 bases for J; bases not matched to a gene: 17. CDR3 length: 18 amino acids. The entire variable domain, with the rest obtained from reference TRBV28 and TRBJ2-7, is as follows: DVKVTQSSRYLVKRTGEKVFLECVQDMDHENMFWYRQDPGLGLRLIYFSYDVKMKEKGDIPEGYSVSREKKERFSLILESASTNQTSMYLCASSFGQGAAPRRYEQYFGPGTRLTVT.